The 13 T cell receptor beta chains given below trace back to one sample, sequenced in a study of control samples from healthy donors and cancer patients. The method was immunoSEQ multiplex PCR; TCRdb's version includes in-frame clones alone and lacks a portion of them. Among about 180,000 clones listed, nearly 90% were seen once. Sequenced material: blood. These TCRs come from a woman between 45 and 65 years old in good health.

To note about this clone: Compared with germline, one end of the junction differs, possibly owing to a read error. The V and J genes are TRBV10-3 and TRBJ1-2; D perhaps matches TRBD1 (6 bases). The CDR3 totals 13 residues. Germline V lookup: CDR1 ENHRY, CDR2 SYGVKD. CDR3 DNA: TGTGCCATCAGTGAAGGGACAAACGGGAGGCACCATTTC. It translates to CAISEGTNGRHHF.

As DNA, the CDR3 is TGTGCCAGCAGCCCGACAGGGGCCCCAGATACGCAGTATTTT. Residues: CASSPTGAPDTQYF. This rearrangement joins TRBV7-3 to TRBJ2-3; 8 bases map to TRBD1. The germline V gene encodes CDR1 SGHTA and CDR2 FQGTGA. This CDR3 is 14 amino acids long. The V segment lost 5 bases and the J segment 4 bases; nucleotides outside the gene matches: 5.

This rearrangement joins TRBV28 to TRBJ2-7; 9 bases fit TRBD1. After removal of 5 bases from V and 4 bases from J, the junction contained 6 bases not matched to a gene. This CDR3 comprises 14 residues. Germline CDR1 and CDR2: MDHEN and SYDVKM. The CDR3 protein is CASSRQGGRYEQYF. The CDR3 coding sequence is TGTGCCAGCAGTAGACAGGGGGGAAGGTACGAGCAGTACTTC.

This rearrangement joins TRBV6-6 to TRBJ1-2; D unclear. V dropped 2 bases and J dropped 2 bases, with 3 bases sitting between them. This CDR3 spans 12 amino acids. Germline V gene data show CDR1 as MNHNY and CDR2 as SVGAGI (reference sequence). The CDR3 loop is CASSYGNYGYTF. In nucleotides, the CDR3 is TGTGCCAGCAGTTACGGAAACTATGGCTACACCTTC.

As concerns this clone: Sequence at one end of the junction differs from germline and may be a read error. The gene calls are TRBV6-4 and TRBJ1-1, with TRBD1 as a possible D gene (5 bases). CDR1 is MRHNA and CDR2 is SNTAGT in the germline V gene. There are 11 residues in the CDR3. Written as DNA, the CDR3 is TGTGCCAGCAGTGACGGGACTGAGGCTTTCTTT. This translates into CASSDGTEAFF.

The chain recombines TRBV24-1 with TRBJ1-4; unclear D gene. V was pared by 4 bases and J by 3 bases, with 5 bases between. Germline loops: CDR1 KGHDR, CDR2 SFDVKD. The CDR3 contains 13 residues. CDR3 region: CATSDGSNEKLFF. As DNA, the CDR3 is TGTGCCACCAGTGACGGCTCTAATGAAAAACTGTTTTTT.

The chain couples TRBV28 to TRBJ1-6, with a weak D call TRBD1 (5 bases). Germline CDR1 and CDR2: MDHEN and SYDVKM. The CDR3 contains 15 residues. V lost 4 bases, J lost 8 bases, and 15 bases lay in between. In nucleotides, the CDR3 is TGTGCCAGCAGTTGGGACCTCGGGCCGGATTCACCCCTCCACTTT. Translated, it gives CASSWDLGPDSPLHF.

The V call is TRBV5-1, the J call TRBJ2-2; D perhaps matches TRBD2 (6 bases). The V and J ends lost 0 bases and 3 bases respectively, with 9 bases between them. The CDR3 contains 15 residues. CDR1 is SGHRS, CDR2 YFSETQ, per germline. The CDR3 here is CASSLGEADTGELFF. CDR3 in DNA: TGCGCCAGCAGCTTGGGGGAGGCAGACACCGGGGAGCTGTTTTTT.

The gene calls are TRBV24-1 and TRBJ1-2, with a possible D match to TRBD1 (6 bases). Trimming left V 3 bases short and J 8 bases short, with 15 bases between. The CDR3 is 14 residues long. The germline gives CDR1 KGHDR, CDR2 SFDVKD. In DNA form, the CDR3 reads TGTGCCACCAGTGATCCGGACAGAAGCTTGGGCTACACCTTC. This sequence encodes CATSDPDRSLGYTF.

The CDR3 sequence: CASSPPRGRLGKLFF. The DNA of the CDR3 is TGTGCCAGCAGCCCCCCTCGTGGTCGCCTCGGAAAACTGTTTTTT. The chain employs TRBV3-1 (or the pseudogene TRBV3-2) and TRBJ1-4; D is uncertain. This CDR3 is built from 15 residues. Germline-derived CDR1 and CDR2 are LGHDT and YNNKEL (reference sequence). Trimming took off 4 bases at V and 10 bases at J, with 19 bases between the two ends.

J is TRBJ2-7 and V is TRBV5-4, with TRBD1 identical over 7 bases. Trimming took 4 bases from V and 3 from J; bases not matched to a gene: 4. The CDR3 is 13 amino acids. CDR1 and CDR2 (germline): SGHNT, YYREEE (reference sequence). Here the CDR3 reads CASSARQGYEQYF. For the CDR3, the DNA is TGTGCCAGCAGCGCGCGACAGGGCTACGAGCAGTACTTC.

The CDR3 nucleotides read TGTGCCAGCAGTCAAGACTCGTTCACCGGGGAGCTGTTTTTT. Amino acid sequence: CASSQDSFTGELFF. The genes are TRBV7-9 and TRBJ2-2; D unclear. The CDR3 contains 14 residues. Germline V gene sequence: CDR1 SEHNR, CDR2 FQNEAQ (reference sequence). V was trimmed by 6 bases and J by 4 bases, leaving 12 bases between them.

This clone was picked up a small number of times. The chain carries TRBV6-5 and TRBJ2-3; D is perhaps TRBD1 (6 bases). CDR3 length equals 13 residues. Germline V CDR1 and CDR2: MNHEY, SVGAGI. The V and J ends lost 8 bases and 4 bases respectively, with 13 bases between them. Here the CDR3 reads CASHLGQSDTQYF. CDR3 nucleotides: TGTGCCAGCCATTTGGGACAATCAGATACGCAGTATTTT.